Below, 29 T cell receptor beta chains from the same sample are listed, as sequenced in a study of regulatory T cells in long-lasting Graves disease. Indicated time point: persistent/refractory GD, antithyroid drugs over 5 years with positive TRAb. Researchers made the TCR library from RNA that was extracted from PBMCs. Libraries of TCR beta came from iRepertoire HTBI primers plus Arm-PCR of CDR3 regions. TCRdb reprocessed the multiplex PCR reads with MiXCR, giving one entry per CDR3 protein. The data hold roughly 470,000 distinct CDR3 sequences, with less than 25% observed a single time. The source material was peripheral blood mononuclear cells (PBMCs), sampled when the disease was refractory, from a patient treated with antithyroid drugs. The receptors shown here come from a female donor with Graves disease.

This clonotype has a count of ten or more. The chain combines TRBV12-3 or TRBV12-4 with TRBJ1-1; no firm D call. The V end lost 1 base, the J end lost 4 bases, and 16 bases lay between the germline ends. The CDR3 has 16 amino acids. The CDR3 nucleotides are TGTGCCAGCAGTTTAGTAACCCCACTGGCGAGCACTGAAGCTTTCTTT. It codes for CASSLVTPLASTEAFF.

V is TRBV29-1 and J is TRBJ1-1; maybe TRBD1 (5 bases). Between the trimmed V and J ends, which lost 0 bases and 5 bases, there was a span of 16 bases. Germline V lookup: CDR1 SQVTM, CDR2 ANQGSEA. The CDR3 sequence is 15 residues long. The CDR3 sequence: CSVEDPVQGGTEAFF. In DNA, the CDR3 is TGCAGCGTTGAAGACCCCGTGCAGGGTGGGACTGAAGCTTTCTTT.

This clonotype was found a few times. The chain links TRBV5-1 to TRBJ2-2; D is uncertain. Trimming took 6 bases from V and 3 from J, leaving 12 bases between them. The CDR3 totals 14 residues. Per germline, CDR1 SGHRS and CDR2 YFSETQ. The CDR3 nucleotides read TGCGCCAGCAAATCCCTGCTTGACACCGGGGAGCTGTTTTTT. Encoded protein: CASKSLLDTGELFF. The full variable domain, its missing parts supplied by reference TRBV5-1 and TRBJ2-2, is KAGVTQTPRYLIKTRGQQVTLSCSPISGHRSVSWYQQTPGQGLQFLFEYFSETQRNKGNFPGRFSGRQFSNSRSEMNVSTLELGDSALYLCASKSLLDTGELFFGEGSRLTVL.

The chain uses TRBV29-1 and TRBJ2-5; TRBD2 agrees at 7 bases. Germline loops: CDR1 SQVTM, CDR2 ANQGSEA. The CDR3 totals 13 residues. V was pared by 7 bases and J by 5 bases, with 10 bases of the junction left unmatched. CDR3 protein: CSEKAGRTETQYF. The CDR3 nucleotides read TGCAGCGAGAAAGCGGGACGCACTGAGACCCAGTACTTC.

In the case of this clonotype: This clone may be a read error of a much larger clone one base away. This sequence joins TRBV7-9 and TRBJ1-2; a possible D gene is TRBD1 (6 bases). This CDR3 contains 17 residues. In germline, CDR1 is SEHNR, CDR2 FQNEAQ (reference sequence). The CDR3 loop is CASSQAPGHLWDYGYIF. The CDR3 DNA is TGTGCCAGCAGTCAAGCCCCGGGACACCTCTGGGACTATGGCTACATCTTC.

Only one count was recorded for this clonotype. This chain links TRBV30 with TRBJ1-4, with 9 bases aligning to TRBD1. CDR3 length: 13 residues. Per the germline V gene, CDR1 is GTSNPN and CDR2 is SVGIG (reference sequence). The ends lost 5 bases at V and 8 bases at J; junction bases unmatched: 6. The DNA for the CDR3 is TGTGCCTGGGCCGGGACAGGGCGGGAAAAACTGTTTTTT. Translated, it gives CAWAGTGREKLFF.

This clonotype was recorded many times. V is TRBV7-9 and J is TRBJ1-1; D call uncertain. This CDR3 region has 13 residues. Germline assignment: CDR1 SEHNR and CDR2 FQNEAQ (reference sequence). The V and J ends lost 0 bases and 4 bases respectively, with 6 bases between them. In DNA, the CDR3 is TGTGCCAGCAGCTTAGCGTATAGCACTGAAGCTTTCTTT. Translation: CASSLAYSTEAFF.

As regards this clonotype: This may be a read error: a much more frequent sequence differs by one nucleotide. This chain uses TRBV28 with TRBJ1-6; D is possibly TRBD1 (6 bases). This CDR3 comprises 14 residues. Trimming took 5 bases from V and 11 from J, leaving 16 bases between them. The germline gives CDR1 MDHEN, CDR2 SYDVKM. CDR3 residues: CASSPDRINPPLHF. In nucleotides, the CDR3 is TGTGCCAGCAGTCCCGACAGGATAAATCCACCCCTCCACTTT.

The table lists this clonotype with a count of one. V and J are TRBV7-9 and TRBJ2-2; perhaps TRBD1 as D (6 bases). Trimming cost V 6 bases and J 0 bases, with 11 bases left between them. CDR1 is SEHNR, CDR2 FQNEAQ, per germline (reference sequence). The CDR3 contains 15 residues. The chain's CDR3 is CASRLKGANTGELFF. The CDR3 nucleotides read TGTGCCAGCAGGCTTAAGGGGGCGAACACCGGGGAGCTGTTTTTT. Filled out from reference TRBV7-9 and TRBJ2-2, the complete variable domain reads DTGVSQNPRHKITKRGQNVTFRCDPISEHNRLYWYRQTLGQGPEFLTYFQNEAQLEKSRLLSDRFSAERPKGSFSTLEIQRTEQGDSAMYLCASRLKGANTGELFFGEGSRLTVL.

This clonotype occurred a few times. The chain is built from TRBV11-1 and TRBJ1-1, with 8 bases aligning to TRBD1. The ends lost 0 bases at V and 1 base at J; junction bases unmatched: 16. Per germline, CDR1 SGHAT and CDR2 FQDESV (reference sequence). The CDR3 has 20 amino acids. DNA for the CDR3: TGTGCCAGCAGCTTAGCGCGTAGATTGTCTATGGGGACAGGGAACACTGAAGCTTTCTTT. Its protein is CASSLARRLSMGTGNTEAFF.

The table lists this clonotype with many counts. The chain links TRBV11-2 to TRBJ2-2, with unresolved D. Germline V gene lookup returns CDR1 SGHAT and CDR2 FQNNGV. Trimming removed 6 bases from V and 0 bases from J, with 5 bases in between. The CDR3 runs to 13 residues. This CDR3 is CASRTANTGELFF. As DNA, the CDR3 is TGTGCCAGCAGAACAGCGAACACCGGGGAGCTGTTTTTT.

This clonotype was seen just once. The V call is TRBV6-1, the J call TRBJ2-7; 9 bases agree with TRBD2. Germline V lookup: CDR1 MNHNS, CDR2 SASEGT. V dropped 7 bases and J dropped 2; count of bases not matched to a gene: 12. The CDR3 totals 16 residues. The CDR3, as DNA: TGTGCCAGCAACCCCAGATTAGCGGGAGACGCCTACGAGCAGTACTTC. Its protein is CASNPRLAGDAYEQYF.

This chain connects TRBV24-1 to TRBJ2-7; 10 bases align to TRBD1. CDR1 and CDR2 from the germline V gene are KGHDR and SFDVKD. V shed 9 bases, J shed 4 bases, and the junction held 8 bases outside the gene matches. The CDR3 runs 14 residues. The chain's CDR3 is CATPEDRGTYEQYF. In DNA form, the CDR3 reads TGTGCCACCCCAGAGGACAGGGGGACATACGAGCAGTACTTC.

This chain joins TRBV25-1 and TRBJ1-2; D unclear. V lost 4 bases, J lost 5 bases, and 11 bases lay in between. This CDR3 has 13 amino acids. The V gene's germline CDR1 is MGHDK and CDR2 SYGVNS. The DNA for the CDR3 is TGTGCCAGCAGTGGGGCAATCGTGTATGGCTACACCTTC. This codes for CASSGAIVYGYTF.

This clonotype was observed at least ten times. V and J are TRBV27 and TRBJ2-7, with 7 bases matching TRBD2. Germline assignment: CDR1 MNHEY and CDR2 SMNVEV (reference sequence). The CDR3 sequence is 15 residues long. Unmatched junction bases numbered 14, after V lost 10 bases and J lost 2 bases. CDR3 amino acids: CATGRIGRITYEQYF. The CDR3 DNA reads TGTGCCACCGGGAGGATAGGGCGGATTACCTACGAGCAGTACTTC.

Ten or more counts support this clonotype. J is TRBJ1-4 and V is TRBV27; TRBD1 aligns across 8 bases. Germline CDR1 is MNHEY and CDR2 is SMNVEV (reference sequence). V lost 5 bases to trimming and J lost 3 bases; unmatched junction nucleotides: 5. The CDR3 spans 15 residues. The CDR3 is CASSPWTGPNEKLFF. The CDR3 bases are TGTGCCAGCAGTCCGTGGACAGGGCCTAATGAAAAACTGTTTTTT. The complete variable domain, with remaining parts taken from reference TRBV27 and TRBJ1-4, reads EAQVTQNPRYLITVTGKKLTVTCSQNMNHEYMSWYRQDPGLGLRQIYYSMNVEVTDKGDVPEGYKVSRKEKRNFPLILESPSPNQTSLYFCASSPWTGPNEKLFFGSGTQLSVL.

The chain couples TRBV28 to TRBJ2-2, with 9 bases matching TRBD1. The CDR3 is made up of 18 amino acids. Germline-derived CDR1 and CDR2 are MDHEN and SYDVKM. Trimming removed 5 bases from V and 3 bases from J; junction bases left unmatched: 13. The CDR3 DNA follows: TGTGCCAGCAGTCTCCCTCAGTTGGGACAGGGCTACACCGGGGAGCTGTTTTTT. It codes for CASSLPQLGQGYTGELFF.

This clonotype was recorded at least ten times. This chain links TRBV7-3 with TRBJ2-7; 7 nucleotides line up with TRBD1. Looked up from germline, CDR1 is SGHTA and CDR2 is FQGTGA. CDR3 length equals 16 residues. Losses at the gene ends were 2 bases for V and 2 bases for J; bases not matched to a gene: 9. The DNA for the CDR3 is TGTGCCAGCAGCTTAGACCGAGGGACAGAAGCCTACGAGCAGTACTTC. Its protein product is CASSLDRGTEAYEQYF.

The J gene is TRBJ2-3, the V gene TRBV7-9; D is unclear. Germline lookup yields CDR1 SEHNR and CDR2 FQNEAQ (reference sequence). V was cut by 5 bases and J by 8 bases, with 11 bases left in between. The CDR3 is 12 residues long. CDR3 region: CASSPPHGTQYF. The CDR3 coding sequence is TGTGCCAGCAGCCCGCCTCACGGTACGCAGTATTTT.

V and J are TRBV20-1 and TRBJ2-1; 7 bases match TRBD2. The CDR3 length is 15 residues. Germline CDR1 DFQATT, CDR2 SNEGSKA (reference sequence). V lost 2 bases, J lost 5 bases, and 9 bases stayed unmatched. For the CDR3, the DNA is TGCAGTGCTAGATGGGTTAGCGGGTTCCACAATGAGCAGTTCTTC. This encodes CSARWVSGFHNEQFF.

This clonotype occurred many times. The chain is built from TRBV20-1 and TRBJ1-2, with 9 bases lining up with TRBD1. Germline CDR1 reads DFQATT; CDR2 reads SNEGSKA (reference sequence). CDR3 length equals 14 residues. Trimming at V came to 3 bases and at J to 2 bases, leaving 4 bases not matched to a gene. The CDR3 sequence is CSARRQGGNYGYTF. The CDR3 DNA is TGCAGTGCTAGGCGACAGGGGGGAAACTATGGCTACACCTTC.

The CDR3 sequence is CAWSARWTQFF. The CDR3 DNA reads TGTGCCTGGAGCGCACGTTGGACGCAGTTCTTC. The chain recombines TRBV30 with TRBJ2-1; the D is unclear. The V gene lost 3 bases and the J gene lost 12 bases, with 12 bases spanning the gap. The CDR3 has 11 residues. Germline V gene sequence: CDR1 GTSNPN, CDR2 SVGIG (reference sequence).

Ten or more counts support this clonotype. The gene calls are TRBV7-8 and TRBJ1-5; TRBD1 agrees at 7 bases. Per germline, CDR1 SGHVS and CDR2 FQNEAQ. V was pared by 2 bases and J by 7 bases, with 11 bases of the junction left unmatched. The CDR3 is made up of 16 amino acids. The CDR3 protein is CASSLQTGPVEQPQHF. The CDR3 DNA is TGTGCCAGCAGCTTACAGACAGGGCCCGTTGAACAGCCCCAGCATTTT.

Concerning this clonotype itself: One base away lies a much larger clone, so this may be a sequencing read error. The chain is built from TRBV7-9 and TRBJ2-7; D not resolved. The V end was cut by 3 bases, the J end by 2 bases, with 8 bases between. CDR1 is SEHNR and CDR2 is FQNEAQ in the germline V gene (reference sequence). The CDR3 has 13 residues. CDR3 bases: TGTGCCAGCAGCTTTCTCCTCGCCTACGAGCAGTACTTC. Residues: CASSFLLAYEQYF.

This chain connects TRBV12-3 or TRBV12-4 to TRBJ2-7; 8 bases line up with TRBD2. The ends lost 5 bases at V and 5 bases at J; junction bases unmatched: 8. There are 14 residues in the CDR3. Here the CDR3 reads CASSTISGGDEQYF. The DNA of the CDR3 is TGTGCCAGCAGTACGATATCGGGGGGGGACGAGCAGTACTTC.

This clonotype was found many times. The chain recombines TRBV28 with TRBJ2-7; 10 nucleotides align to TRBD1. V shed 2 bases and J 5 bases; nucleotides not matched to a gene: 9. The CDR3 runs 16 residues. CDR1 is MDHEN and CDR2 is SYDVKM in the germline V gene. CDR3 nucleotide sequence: TGTGCCAGCAGTTTAGCCCGCGGGACAGGGGTGGACGAGCAGTACTTC. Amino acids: CASSLARGTGVDEQYF.

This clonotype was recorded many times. The CDR3: CASSWRGQGNEKLFF. In DNA, the CDR3 is TGTGCCAGCAGCTGGCGGGGACAGGGTAATGAAAAACTGTTTTTT. The J gene is TRBJ1-4, the V gene TRBV7-9, with 9 positions matching TRBD1. The V segment lost 4 bases and the J segment 4 bases; nucleotides outside the gene matches: 4. The germline V gene encodes CDR1 SEHNR and CDR2 FQNEAQ (reference sequence). CDR3 length: 15 amino acids.

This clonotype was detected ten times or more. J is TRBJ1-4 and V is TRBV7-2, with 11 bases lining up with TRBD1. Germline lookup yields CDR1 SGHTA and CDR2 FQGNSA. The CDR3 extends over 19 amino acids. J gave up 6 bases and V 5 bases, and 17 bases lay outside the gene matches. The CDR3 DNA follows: TGTGCCAGCAGCCCACGGATCCCGGGACAGGGGGTGATAGATGAAAAACTGTTTTTT. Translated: CASSPRIPGQGVIDEKLFF. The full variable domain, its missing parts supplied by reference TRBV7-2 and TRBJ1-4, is GAGVSQSPSNKVTEKGKDVELRCDPISGHTALYWYRQSLGQGLEFLIYFQGNSAPDKSGLPSDRFSAERTGGSVSTLTIQRTQQEDSAVYLCASSPRIPGQGVIDEKLFFGSGTQLSVL.

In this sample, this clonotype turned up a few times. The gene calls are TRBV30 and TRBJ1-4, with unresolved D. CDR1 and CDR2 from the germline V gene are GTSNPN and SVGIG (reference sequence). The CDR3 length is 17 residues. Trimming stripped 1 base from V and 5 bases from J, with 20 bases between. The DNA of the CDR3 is TGTGCCTGGAGTGGCGCCGGGAGGTTGGGTTCCAATGAAAAACTGTTTTTT. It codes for CAWSGAGRLGSNEKLFF.